The 32 T cell receptor beta chains below all came from one sample that was sequenced in a study of cytomegalovirus exposure and HLA in healthy donors. Primers: 60 Vbeta forward and 13 Jbeta reverse. Sequenced by immunoSEQ multiplex PCR; TCRdb stores in-frame clones only, minus some. Among 150,000 or so clones listed, 82% were seen once. Sequenced sample: PBMCs. These TCRs come from a male donor in good health and CMV-seronegative.

The V call is TRBV19, the J call TRBJ2-1; 13 bases align to TRBD2. From germline, CDR1 is LNHDA and CDR2 SQIVND (reference sequence). The CDR3 has 15 residues. V shed 6 bases, J shed 7 bases, and the junction held 6 bases outside the gene matches. The CDR3 region is CASRLAGGPANEQFF. CDR3 nucleotides: TGTGCCAGTAGACTAGCGGGGGGGCCGGCGAATGAGCAGTTCTTC.

The J gene is TRBJ1-2, the V gene TRBV5-5; D unclear. This CDR3 has 14 amino acids. Germline assignment: CDR1 SGHKS and CDR2 YYEKEE (reference sequence). Trimming shortened V by 3 bases and J by 8 bases, and 17 bases separated the two germline ends. CDR3 protein: CASSSTLGTSGYTF. The CDR3 DNA sequence: TGTGCCAGCAGCTCGACATTAGGAACGTCGGGCTACACCTTC.

This clone has only one observation. This chain uses TRBV13 with TRBJ1-6, with D perhaps matching TRBD1 (5 bases). Trimming shortened V by 3 bases and J by 10 bases, and 13 bases separated the two germline ends. The germline CDR1 and CDR2 sequences are PRHDT and FYEKMQ (reference sequence). The CDR3 spans 14 residues. CDR3 sequence: CASSLVGRGSPLHF. In nucleotides, the CDR3 is TGTGCCAGCAGCTTGGTGGGTAGGGGATCACCCCTCCACTTT.

This chain links TRBV25-1 with TRBJ1-2; tentatively, D is TRBD1 (5 bases). The CDR3 covers 12 residues. V was trimmed by 4 bases and J by 7 bases, leaving 10 bases between them. CDR1 and CDR2 (germline): MGHDK, SYGVNS. CDR3 residues: CASSGQGSGYTF. The CDR3 DNA reads as TGTGCCAGCAGTGGGCAGGGATCTGGCTACACCTTC.

The rearrangement links TRBV27 to TRBJ2-7; TRBD2 matches at 8 bases. The CDR3 runs to 15 residues. The V segment lost 4 bases and the J segment 2 bases; nucleotides outside the gene matches: 7. CDR1 is MNHEY, CDR2 SMNVEV, per germline (reference sequence). The CDR3 reads CASSYTSGIPYEQYF. CDR3 sequence (DNA): TGTGCCAGCAGTTACACTAGCGGAATACCCTACGAGCAGTACTTC.

The chain couples TRBV9 to TRBJ2-1; 9 nucleotides match TRBD2. CDR1 is SGDLS and CDR2 is YYNGEE in the germline V gene. J gave up 5 bases and V 0 bases, and 6 bases lay outside the gene matches. This CDR3 has 16 amino acids. CDR3 residues: CASSVGIAGGDNEQFF. The CDR3 coding sequence is TGTGCCAGCAGCGTAGGTATTGCGGGGGGGGACAATGAGCAGTTCTTC. The full variable domain, its missing parts supplied by reference TRBV9 and TRBJ2-1, is DSGVTQTPKHLITATGQRVTLRCSPRSGDLSVYWYQQSLDQGLQFLIQYYNGEERAKGNILERFSAQQFPDLHSELNLSSLELGDSALYFCASSVGIAGGDNEQFFGPGTRLTVL.

This chain uses TRBV29-1 with TRBJ2-1; 8 nucleotides line up with TRBD2. Germline V gene lookup returns CDR1 SQVTM and CDR2 ANQGSEA. The junction had 10 bases not matched to a gene; V was cut back by 5 bases and J by 7 bases. There are 14 residues in the CDR3. The CDR3 nucleotides read TGCAGCGTTCGACTAGCGATTCCTTGGAATGAGCAGTTCTTC. Its protein product is CSVRLAIPWNEQFF.

There are a few counts of this clone. This chain uses TRBV27 with TRBJ1-2; 10 nucleotides match TRBD1. The germline V gene has CDR1 MNHEY and CDR2 SMNVEV (reference sequence). J gave up 6 bases and V 3 bases, and 10 bases lay outside the gene matches. The CDR3 runs to 16 residues. CDR3 sequence reads: CASSFFGDRGQDGYTF. The DNA of the CDR3 is TGTGCCAGCAGTTTTTTTGGGGACAGGGGTCAAGATGGCTACACCTTC.

The chain carries TRBV28 and TRBJ1-4; TRBD1 aligns across 9 bases. CDR1 and CDR2 (germline): MDHEN, SYDVKM. The length of the CDR3 is 15 residues. The junction had 6 bases not matched to a gene; V was cut back by 3 bases and J by 7 bases. DNA for the CDR3: TGTGCCAGCAGTTTTTTAGGACAGGGGAGTGAAAAACTGTTTTTT. Encoded protein: CASSFLGQGSEKLFF.

Worth noting for this clone: The CDR3 does not end in the conserved phenylalanine or tryptophan, so this is likely a read error. CDR3 bases: TGTGCCAGCAGCCCCCCGGGCGGGGAGCTGTTTTCT. It encodes CASSPPGGELFS. The genes are TRBV5-6 and TRBJ2-2; D is unresolved. The CDR3 is 12 amino acids. Trimming stripped 4 bases from V and 7 bases from J, with 8 bases between. Per the germline V gene, CDR1 is SGHDT and CDR2 is YYEEEE.

This clone turned up a few times. The chain has TRBV28 and TRBJ2-3, with 12 positions matching TRBD1. This CDR3 region has 14 residues. V trimming: 6 bases; J trimming: 5 bases; junction bases outside the gene matches: 3. Germline CDR1 MDHEN, CDR2 SYDVKM. The chain's CDR3 is CASRGQGAGDTQYF. CDR3 nucleotides: TGTGCCAGCAGGGGACAGGGGGCGGGAGATACGCAGTATTTT.

A single count supports this clone. The rearrangement links TRBV7-9 to TRBJ2-7, with 7 bases matching TRBD1. The CDR3 length is 14 residues. V was clipped by 4 bases and J by 0 bases; unmatched bases: 3. CDR1 is SEHNR and CDR2 is FQNEAQ in the germline V gene (reference sequence). The CDR3 region has the DNA TGTGCCAGCAGCTCGAGGGGGCCCTCCTACGAGCAGTACTTC. It specifies CASSSRGPSYEQYF.

The chain recombines TRBV7-9 with TRBJ1-2, with TRBD1 matching 10 bases. In germline, CDR1 is SEHNR, CDR2 FQNEAQ (reference sequence). This CDR3 contains 13 residues. The junction had 7 bases not matched to a gene; V was cut back by 5 bases and J by 10 bases. CDR3 nucleotides: TGTGCCAGCAGCAACCGGGACAGGGGTTTCTACACCTTC. It is translated as CASSNRDRGFYTF.

This sequence joins TRBV21-1 and TRBJ2-4; the table's D call TRBD2 went unverified against the DNA. TRBV21-1 is a listed pseudogene. The CDR3 sequence is 18 residues long. The chain's CDR3 is CASSGKPGLRLAKNIQYF. CDR3 in DNA: TGTGCCAGCAGCGGGAAGCCGGGACTCCGCCTAGCCAAAAACATTCAGTACTTC.

The V call is TRBV5-1, the J call TRBJ2-5; 8 nucleotides align to TRBD2. Germline V lookup: CDR1 SGHRS, CDR2 YFSETQ. This CDR3 contains 14 residues. Losses at the gene ends were 4 bases for V and 5 bases for J; bases not matched to a gene: 7. The CDR3 sequence: CASSQAGVMETQYF. The CDR3 coding sequence is TGCGCCAGCAGCCAAGCGGGAGTAATGGAGACCCAGTACTTC.

The rearrangement uses TRBV5-5 and TRBJ2-2, with D possibly matching TRBD2 (5 bases). The V end lost 0 bases, the J end lost 7 bases, and 10 bases lay between the germline ends. Germline CDR1 and CDR2: SGHKS and YYEKEE (reference sequence). The length of the CDR3 is 14 residues. CDR3 loop: CASSLAGVDGELFF. The CDR3 nucleotides are TGTGCCAGCAGCTTGGCCGGGGTGGACGGGGAGCTGTTTTTT.

CDR3 in amino acids: CARERGPQEKLFF. DNA of the CDR3: TGTGCCAGAGAAAGGGGGCCTCAGGAAAAACTGTTTTTT. The J gene is TRBJ1-4, the V gene TRBV5-3; 7 bases fit TRBD1. TRBV5-3 carries the ORF label, with uncertain function. Trimming removed 7 bases from V and 8 bases from J; junction bases left unmatched: 8. This CDR3 region has 13 residues.

The CDR3: CASSFGRQSAEAFF. CDR3 sequence (DNA): TGTGCCAGCAGCTTTGGTCGACAGAGCGCTGAAGCTTTCTTT. J is TRBJ1-1 and V is TRBV5-6; a possible D gene is TRBD1 (5 bases). Germline CDR1 and CDR2: SGHDT and YYEEEE. The CDR3 runs 14 residues. V gave up 2 bases and J gave up 6 bases, with 14 bases separating them.

The chain uses TRBV2 and TRBJ1-2, with D hard to call. This CDR3 is 15 amino acids long. The germline V gene encodes CDR1 SNHLY and CDR2 FYNNEI. With 3 bases removed from V and 0 bases from J, the gap between germline ends came to 11 bases. CDR3 region: CASSDDAVANYGYTF. CDR3 nucleotides: TGTGCCAGCAGTGACGATGCGGTGGCTAACTATGGCTACACCTTC.

J is TRBJ2-3 and V is TRBV5-1, with 7 nucleotides matching TRBD2. Losses at the gene ends were 0 bases for V and 5 bases for J; bases not matched to a gene: 9. Germline values: CDR1 SGHRS, CDR2 YFSETQ. The CDR3 has 16 amino acids. In nucleotides, the CDR3 is TGCGCCAGCAGCTTGGGGTATACGGGAGGCTTAGATACGCAGTATTTT. Protein: CASSLGYTGGLDTQYF.

The V gene is TRBV21-1, the J gene TRBJ1-5; the table's TRBD1 call for D was not verified on the DNA. TRBV21-1 is annotated as a pseudogene. This CDR3 has 14 residues. CDR3 sequence reads: CASSKGHRSWPQHF. The CDR3 nucleotides are TGTGCCAGCAGCAAGGGACACCGATCATGGCCCCAGCATTTT.

With regard to this clone: Other DNA variants within this sample encode the same CDR3. V gene TRBV5-1 combines with J gene TRBJ1-2, with D unresolved. Deletions cut 0 bases from V and 4 bases from J, with 4 bases between. There are 12 residues in the CDR3. Germline values: CDR1 SGHRS, CDR2 YFSETQ. Here the CDR3 reads CASSLDIYGYTF. As DNA, the CDR3 is TGCGCCAGCAGCTTGGATATCTATGGCTACACCTTC.

V and J are TRBV19 and TRBJ2-7; D perhaps matches TRBD2 (5 bases). The CDR3 covers 15 residues. Germline CDR1 LNHDA, CDR2 SQIVND (reference sequence). Trimming removed 3 bases from V and 2 bases from J, with 14 bases in between. As DNA, the CDR3 is TGTGCCAGTAGTATGGTCGGGAATGGACCCTACGAGCAGTACTTC. This gives the protein CASSMVGNGPYEQYF. The full variable domain, its missing parts supplied by reference TRBV19 and TRBJ2-7, is DGGITQSPKYLFRKEGQNVTLSCEQNLNHDAMYWYRQDPGQGLRLIYYSQIVNDFQKGDIAEGYSVSREKKESFPLTVTSAQKNPTAFYLCASSMVGNGPYEQYFGPGTRLTVT.

The chain couples TRBV27 to TRBJ1-5, with D unresolved. V lost 2 bases to trimming and J lost 4 bases, with 9 bases between them. Germline V lookup: CDR1 MNHEY, CDR2 SMNVEV (reference sequence). CDR3 length equals 14 residues. The CDR3 protein is CASSLNSKNQPQHF. CDR3 nucleotide sequence: TGTGCCAGCAGTTTAAACAGCAAGAATCAGCCCCAGCATTTT.

CDR3 DNA: TGTGCCAGCAGCCCCACTAGCGGGAGGGTATGGACAGATACGCAGTATTTT. It specifies CASSPTSGRVWTDTQYF. This sequence joins TRBV7-2 and TRBJ2-3; 13 bases fit TRBD2. V dropped 5 bases and J dropped 3; count of bases not matched to a gene: 8. Germline loops: CDR1 SGHTA, CDR2 FQGNSA. The CDR3 has 17 residues. Supplemented by reference TRBV7-2 and TRBJ2-3, the full variable domain reads GAGVSQSPSNKVTEKGKDVELRCDPISGHTALYWYRQSLGQGLEFLIYFQGNSAPDKSGLPSDRFSAERTGGSVSTLTIQRTQQEDSAVYLCASSPTSGRVWTDTQYFGPGTRLTVL.

The rearrangement joins TRBV29-1 to TRBJ1-2; TRBD1 matches at 8 bases. Germline V gives CDR1 SQVTM, CDR2 ANQGSEA. Germline trimming cut 5 bases from V and 5 bases from J; bases unmatched to any gene: 19. The CDR3 runs 17 residues. As DNA, the CDR3 is TGCAGCGTTATACCTCCCGGGACAGGCGAACTTGGGTATGGCTACACCTTC. Amino acid sequence: CSVIPPGTGELGYGYTF.

V and J are TRBV10-3 and TRBJ1-6, with a tentative D call TRBD1 (6 bases). CDR1 and CDR2 (germline): ENHRY, SYGVKD. The CDR3 covers 12 residues. V shed 6 bases and J shed 6 bases, with 6 bases lying between them. DNA of the CDR3: TGTGCCATCAGCAGGGGTAATTCACCCCTCCACTTT. It yields the protein CAISRGNSPLHF.

V is TRBV19 and J is TRBJ1-6; possible D gene TRBD1, 5 bases. The CDR3 loop spans 19 amino acids. V was cut by 5 bases and J by 9 bases, with 29 bases left in between. Germline CDR1 LNHDA, CDR2 SQIVND (reference sequence). The CDR3: CASSPPQVGLNSARSPLHF. Here the CDR3 DNA reads TGTGCCAGTAGTCCCCCCCAGGTGGGACTTAATTCAGCTCGTTCACCCCTCCACTTT.

The CDR3 loop reads CASSPRDRGDNIEKLFF. As DNA, the CDR3 is TGTGCCAGCTCACCAAGGGACAGGGGCGACAATATAGAAAAACTGTTTTTT. The chain employs TRBV18 and TRBJ1-4; 10 bases align to TRBD1. The CDR3 runs to 17 residues. CDR1 and CDR2 (germline): KGHSH, LQKENI. V lost 2 bases to trimming and J lost 8 bases; unmatched junction nucleotides: 11.

The chain has TRBV5-1 and TRBJ2-3; TRBD1 aligns across 7 bases. The V gene end was trimmed by 3 bases and the J gene end by 1 base; junction bases not matched to a gene: 8. Germline assignment: CDR1 SGHRS and CDR2 YFSETQ. The CDR3 runs 16 residues. CDR3 sequence: CASSSPRGQGTDTQYF. The CDR3 DNA is TGCGCCAGCAGCTCCCCTAGGGGGCAGGGCACAGATACGCAGTATTTT.

J is TRBJ1-1 and V is TRBV6-1, with 7 bases aligning to TRBD1. Germline assignment: CDR1 MNHNS and CDR2 SASEGT. The CDR3 consists of 14 residues. V lost 4 bases and J lost 5; bases outside the gene matches: 7. The CDR3 spells CASSGSRGLTEAFF. CDR3 nucleotide sequence: TGTGCCAGCAGTGGAAGCAGGGGGTTGACTGAAGCTTTCTTT.

Details on this clone: Other nucleotide sequences from this sample produce the same CDR3. This rearrangement joins TRBV9 to TRBJ1-2; D gene ambiguous. Germline V gene lookup returns CDR1 SGDLS and CDR2 YYNGEE. V was shortened by 0 bases and J by 4 bases, with 4 bases between the two germline ends. The CDR3 is made up of 12 amino acids. The CDR3 DNA follows: TGTGCCAGCAGCGTAGGAGTCTATGGCTACACCTTC. Its protein is CASSVGVYGYTF.